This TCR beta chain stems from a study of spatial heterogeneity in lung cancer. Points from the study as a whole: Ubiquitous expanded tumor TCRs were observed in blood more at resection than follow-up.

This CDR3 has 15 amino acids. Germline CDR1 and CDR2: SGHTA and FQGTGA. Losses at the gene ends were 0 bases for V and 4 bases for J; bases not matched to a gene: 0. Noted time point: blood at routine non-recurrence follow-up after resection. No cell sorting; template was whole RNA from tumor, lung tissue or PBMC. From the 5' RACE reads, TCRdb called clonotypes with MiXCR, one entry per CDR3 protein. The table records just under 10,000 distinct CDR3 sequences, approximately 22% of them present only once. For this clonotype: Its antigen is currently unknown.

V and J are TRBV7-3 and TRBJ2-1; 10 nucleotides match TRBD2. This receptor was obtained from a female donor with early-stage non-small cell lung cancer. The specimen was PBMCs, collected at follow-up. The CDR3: CASSLTSGGYNEQFF. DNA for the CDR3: TGTGCCAGCAGCTTAACTAGCGGGGGGTACAATGAGCAGTTCTTC. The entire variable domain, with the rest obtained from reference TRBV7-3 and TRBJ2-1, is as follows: GAGVSQTPSNKVTEKGKYVELRCDPISGHTALYWYRQSLGQGPEFLIYFQGTGAADDSGLPNDRFFAVRPEGSVSTLKIQRTERGDSAVYLCASSLTSGGYNEQFFGPGTRLTVL.